This record looks at one TCR beta chain sequence and its context. Germline CDR1 reads SQVTM; CDR2 reads ANQGSEA. CDR3 length: 12 amino acids. V shed 7 bases and J shed 3 bases, with 13 bases lying between them. This record comes from a study of T-cell memory formation after mild COVID-19. TCRdb itself ran the 5' RACE reads through MiXCR, one entry per CDR3 protein. The table lists fewer than 350,000 distinct CDR3 sequences, 8.2% of them singletons. The TCR originated in a man aged 18 to 30 who had mild COVID-19 (a few samples of this study predate the infection). Cell type and time point are not known. The J gene is TRBJ2-7, the V gene TRBV29-1, with D possibly TRBD1 on 6 matching bases. Source material: PBMCs or a T cell subset sorted from them (not recorded which). CDR3 sequence (DNA): TGCAGCGCCCAGGGACAATTCTACGAGCAGTACTTC. This codes for CSAQGQFYEQYF.